The clone carrying this T cell receptor beta chain was seen only a few times. The sample comes from a study of Ad26.COV2.S vaccination and SARS-CoV-2 variants. Treatment defined: some 20 received Ad26.COV2.S at low or high dose, single or two shots; 5 received placebo; per-sample allocation not given. Samples analyzed were those drawn on day 63 after the first vaccine or placebo injection. Data came from immunoSEQ multiplex PCR; TCRdb stores just in-frame clones and leaves some out. The sample yields more than 400,000 clones, roughly 90% seen once. The CDR3 contains 15 residues. The V gene end was trimmed by 9 bases and the J gene end by 9 bases; junction bases not matched to a gene: 13. CDR1 KGHSH and CDR2 LQKENI come from the germline V gene.

The V gene is TRBV18, the J gene TRBJ1-6; the match to TRBD1 covers 8 bases. This sequence was found in a person between 18 and 65 years old who received the Ad26.COV2.S COVID-19 vaccine or a placebo. This sample comprised peripheral blood, obtained in a trial of Ad26.COV2.S vaccine versus placebo. CDR3 DNA sequence: TGTGCCAGTTCCGGGCGTGGACAGGGCGGTTCACCCCTCCACTTT. It is translated as CASSGRGQGGSPLHF.